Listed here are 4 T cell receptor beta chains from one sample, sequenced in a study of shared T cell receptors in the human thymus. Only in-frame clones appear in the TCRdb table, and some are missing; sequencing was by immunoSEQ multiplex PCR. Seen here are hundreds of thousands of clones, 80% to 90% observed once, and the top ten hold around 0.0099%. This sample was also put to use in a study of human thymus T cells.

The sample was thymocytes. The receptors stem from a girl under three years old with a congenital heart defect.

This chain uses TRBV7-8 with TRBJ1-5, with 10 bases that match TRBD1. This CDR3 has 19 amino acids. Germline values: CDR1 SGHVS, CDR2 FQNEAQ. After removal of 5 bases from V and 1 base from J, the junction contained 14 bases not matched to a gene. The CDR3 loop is CASSHQGTGVFSSNQPQHF. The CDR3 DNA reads TGTGCCAGCAGCCATCAGGGGACAGGGGTGTTCTCAAGCAATCAGCCCCAGCATTTT.

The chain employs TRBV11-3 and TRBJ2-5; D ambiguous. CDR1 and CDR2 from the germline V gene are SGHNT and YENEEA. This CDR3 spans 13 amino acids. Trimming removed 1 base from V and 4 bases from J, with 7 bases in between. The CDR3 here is CASSLGPGETQYF. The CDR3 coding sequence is TGTGCCAGCAGCTTAGGGCCTGGAGAGACCCAGTACTTC.

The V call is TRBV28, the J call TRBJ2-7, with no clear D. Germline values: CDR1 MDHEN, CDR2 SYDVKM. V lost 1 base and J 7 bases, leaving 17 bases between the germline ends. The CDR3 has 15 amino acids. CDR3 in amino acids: CASSLFRSVVREQYF. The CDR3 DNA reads TGTGCCAGCAGTTTATTCCGGTCCGTTGTGAGGGAGCAGTACTTC.

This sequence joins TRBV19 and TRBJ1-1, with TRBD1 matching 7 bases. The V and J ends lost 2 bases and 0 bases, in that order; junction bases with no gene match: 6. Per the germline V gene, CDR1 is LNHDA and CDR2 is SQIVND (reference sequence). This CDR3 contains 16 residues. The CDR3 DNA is TGTGCCAGTAGTATAAGGGCAGGGGGTATGAACACTGAAGCTTTCTTT. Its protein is CASSIRAGGMNTEAFF. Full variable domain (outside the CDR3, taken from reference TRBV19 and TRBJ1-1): DGGITQSPKYLFRKEGQNVTLSCEQNLNHDAMYWYRQDPGQGLRLIYYSQIVNDFQKGDIAEGYSVSREKKESFPLTVTSAQKNPTAFYLCASSIRAGGMNTEAFFGQGTRLTVV.